This T cell receptor (beta chain) was captured in a study of T cell responses to AZD1222 COVID-19 vaccine. Trimming removed 6 bases from V and 3 bases from J; junction bases left unmatched: 12. Germline V gene sequence: CDR1 MNHEY, CDR2 SMNVEV (reference sequence). The CDR3 covers 16 residues. This clone came up once. Here immunoSEQ multiplex PCR was the method, and the copy in TCRdb shows in-frame clones only, minus some. The data contain over 100,000 clones, around 85% of them seen just once; the ten biggest clones take up 7.9%. V is TRBV27 and J is TRBJ2-3; 7 positions match TRBD2. The sample in question was peripheral blood, obtained 28 days after the second dose of the MenACWY control vaccine. The sequence was collected from an adult who received the MenACWY meningococcal vaccine as a control. This CDR3 reads CASSPSRGERTDTQYF. The DNA for the CDR3 is TGTGCCAGCAGCCCCTCTCGGGGGGAGAGGACAGATACGCAGTATTTT.